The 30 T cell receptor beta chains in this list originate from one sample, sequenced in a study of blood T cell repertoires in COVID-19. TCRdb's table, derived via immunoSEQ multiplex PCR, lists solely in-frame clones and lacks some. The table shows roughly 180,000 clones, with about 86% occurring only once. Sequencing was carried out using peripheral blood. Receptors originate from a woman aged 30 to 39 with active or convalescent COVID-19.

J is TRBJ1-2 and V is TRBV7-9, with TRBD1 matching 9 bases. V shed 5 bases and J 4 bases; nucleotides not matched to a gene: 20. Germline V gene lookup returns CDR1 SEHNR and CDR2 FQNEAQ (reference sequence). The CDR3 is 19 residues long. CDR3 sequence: CASSGTGGVPSPLSYGYTF. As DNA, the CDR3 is TGTGCCAGCAGCGGAACAGGGGGCGTTCCCAGTCCGTTGAGCTATGGCTACACCTTC. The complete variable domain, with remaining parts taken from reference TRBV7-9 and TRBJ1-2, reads DTGVSQNPRHKITKRGQNVTFRCDPISEHNRLYWYRQTLGQGPEFLTYFQNEAQLEKSRLLSDRFSAERPKGSFSTLEIQRTEQGDSAMYLCASSGTGGVPSPLSYGYTFGSGTRLTVV.

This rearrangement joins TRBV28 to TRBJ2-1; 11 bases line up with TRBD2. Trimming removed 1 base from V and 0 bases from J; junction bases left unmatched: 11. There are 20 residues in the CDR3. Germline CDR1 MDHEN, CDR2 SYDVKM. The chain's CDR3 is CASSLYGSGTSGSSYNEQFF. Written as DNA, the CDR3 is TGTGCCAGCAGTTTATACGGTTCCGGGACTAGCGGAAGCTCCTACAATGAGCAGTTCTTC.

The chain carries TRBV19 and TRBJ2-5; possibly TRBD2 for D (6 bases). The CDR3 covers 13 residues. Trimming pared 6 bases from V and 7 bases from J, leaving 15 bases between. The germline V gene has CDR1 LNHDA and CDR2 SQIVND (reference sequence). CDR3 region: CASRLLSGGTQYF. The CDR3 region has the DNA TGTGCCAGTAGACTACTCTCCGGGGGGACCCAGTACTTC.

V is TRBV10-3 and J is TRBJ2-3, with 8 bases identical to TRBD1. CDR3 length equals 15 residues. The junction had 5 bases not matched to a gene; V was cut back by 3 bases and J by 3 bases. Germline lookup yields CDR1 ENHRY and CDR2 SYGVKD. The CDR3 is CAISDPGQGTDTQYF. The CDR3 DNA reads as TGTGCCATCAGTGACCCCGGACAGGGAACAGATACGCAGTATTTT.

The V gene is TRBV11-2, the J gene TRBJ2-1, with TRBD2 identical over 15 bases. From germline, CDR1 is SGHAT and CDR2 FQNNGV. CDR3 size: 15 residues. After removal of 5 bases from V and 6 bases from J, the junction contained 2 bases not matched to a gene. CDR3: CASSPGLAGGNEQFF. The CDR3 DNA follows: TGTGCCAGCAGCCCGGGACTAGCGGGGGGCAATGAGCAGTTCTTC.

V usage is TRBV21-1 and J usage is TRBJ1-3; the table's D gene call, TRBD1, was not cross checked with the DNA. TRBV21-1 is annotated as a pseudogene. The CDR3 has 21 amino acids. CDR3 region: CASSKVWSFTLQGFSGNTIYF. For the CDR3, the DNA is TGTGCCAGCAGCAAAGTCTGGTCCTTTACTTTACAGGGTTTCTCTGGAAACACCATATATTTT.

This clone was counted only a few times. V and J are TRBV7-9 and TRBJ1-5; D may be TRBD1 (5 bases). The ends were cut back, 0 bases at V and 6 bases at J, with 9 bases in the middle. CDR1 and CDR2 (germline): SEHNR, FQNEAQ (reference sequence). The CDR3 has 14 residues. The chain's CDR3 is CASSLAGGGQPQHF. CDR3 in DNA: TGTGCCAGCAGCTTAGCTGGCGGGGGTCAGCCCCAGCATTTT.

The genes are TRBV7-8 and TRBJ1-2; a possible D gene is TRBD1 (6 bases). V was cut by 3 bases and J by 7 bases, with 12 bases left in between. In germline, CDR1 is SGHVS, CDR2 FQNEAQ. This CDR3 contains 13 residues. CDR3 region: CASSFTEQGGYTF. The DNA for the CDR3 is TGTGCCAGCAGCTTTACTGAACAGGGTGGCTACACCTTC. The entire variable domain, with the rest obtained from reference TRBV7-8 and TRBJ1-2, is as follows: GAGVSQSPRYKVAKRGQDVALRCDPISGHVSLFWYQQALGQGPEFLTYFQNEAQLDKSGLPSDRFFAERPEGSVSTLKIQRTQQEDSAVYLCASSFTEQGGYTFGSGTRLTVV.

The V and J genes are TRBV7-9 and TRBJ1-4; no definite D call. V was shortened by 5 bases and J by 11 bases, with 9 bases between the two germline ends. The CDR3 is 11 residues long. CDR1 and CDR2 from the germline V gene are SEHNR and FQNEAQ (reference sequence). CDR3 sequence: CASSPGRKLFF. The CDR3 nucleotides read TGTGCCAGCAGCCCGGGGAGGAAACTGTTTTTT.

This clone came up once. CDR3 amino acids: CASSLFLAVRDEQFF. CDR3 coding DNA: TGCGCCAGCAGCTTGTTCCTAGCGGTGAGGGATGAGCAGTTCTTC. V and J are TRBV5-1 and TRBJ2-1; 7 positions agree with TRBD2. Germline values: CDR1 SGHRS, CDR2 YFSETQ. The CDR3 length is 15 residues. V lost 1 base and J lost 8; bases outside the gene matches: 9. The full variable domain, with the rest looked up from reference TRBV5-1 and TRBJ2-1, is KAGVTQTPRYLIKTRGQQVTLSCSPISGHRSVSWYQQTPGQGLQFLFEYFSETQRNKGNFPGRFSGRQFSNSRSEMNVSTLELGDSALYLCASSLFLAVRDEQFFGPGTRLTVL.

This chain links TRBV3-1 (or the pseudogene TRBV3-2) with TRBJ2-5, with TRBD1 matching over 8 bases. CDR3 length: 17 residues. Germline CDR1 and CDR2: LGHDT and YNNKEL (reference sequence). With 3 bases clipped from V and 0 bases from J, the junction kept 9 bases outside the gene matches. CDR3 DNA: TGTGCCAGCAGCCACCTGTGGGCAGGGGGCGACCAAGAGACCCAGTACTTC. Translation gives CASSHLWAGGDQETQYF.

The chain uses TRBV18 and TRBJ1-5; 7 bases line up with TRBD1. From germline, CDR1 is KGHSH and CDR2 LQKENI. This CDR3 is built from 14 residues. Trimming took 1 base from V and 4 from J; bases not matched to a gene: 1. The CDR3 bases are TGTGCCAGCTCACCACAGGGGGCGAATCAGCCCCAGCATTTT. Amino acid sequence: CASSPQGANQPQHF.

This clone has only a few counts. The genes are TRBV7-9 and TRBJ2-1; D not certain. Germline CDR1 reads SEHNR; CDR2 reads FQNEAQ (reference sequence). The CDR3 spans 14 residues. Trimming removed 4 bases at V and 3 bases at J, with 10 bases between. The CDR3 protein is CASSSGSHYNEQFF. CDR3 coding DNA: TGTGCCAGCAGCTCCGGGTCCCACTACAATGAGCAGTTCTTC.

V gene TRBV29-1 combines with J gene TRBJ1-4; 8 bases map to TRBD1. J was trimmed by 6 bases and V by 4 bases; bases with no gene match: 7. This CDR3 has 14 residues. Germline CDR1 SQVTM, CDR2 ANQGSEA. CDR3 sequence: CSVVVTGDYEKLFF. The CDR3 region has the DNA TGCAGCGTTGTCGTGACAGGGGATTATGAAAAACTGTTTTTT.

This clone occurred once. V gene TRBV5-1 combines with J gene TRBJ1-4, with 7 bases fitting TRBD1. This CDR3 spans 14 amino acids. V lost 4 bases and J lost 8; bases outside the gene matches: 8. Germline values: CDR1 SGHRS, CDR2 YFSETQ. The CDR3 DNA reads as TGCGCCAGCAGCCCCAGACAGGGCAGCGAAAAACTGTTTTTT. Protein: CASSPRQGSEKLFF.

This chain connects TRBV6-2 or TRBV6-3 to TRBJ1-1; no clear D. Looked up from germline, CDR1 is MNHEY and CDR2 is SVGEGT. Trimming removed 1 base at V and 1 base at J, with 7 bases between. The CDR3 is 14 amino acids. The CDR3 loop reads CASSYWARNTEAFF. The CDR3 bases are TGTGCCAGCAGTTACTGGGCCAGGAACACTGAAGCTTTCTTT.

This chain's CDR3 is CASSSEPTGETEAFF. The CDR3, as DNA: TGCGCCAGCAGCTCCGAGCCTACAGGGGAGACTGAAGCTTTCTTT. The J gene is TRBJ1-1, the V gene TRBV5-1; 7 bases align to TRBD1. There are 15 residues in the CDR3. V shed 3 bases, J shed 5 bases, and the junction held 10 bases outside the gene matches. The germline V gene encodes CDR1 SGHRS and CDR2 YFSETQ.

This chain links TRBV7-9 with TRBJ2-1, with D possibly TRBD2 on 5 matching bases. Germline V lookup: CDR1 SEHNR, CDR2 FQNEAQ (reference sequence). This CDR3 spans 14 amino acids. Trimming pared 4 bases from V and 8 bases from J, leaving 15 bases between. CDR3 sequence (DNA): TGTGCCAGCAGCTCGGGGTCGAAGGGCGATGAGCAGTTCTTC. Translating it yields CASSSGSKGDEQFF.

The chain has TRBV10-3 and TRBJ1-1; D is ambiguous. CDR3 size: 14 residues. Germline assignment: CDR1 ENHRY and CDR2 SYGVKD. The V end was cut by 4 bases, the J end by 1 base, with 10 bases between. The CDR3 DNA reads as TGTGCCATCAGTGCAAAATCTACGAACACTGAAGCTTTCTTT. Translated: CAISAKSTNTEAFF.

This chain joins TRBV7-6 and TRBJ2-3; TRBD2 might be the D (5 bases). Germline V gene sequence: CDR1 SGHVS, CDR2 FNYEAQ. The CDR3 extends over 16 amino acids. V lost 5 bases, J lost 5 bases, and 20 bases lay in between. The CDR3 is CASSPRLLRQQDTQYF. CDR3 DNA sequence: TGTGCCAGCAGCCCTCGACTATTACGTCAACAAGATACGCAGTATTTT.

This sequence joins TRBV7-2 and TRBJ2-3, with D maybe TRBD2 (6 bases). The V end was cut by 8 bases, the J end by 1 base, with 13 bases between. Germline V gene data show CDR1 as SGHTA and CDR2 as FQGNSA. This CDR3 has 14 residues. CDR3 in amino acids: CASLGDLRTDTQYF. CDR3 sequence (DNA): TGTGCCAGCCTAGGGGACTTACGCACAGATACGCAGTATTTT.

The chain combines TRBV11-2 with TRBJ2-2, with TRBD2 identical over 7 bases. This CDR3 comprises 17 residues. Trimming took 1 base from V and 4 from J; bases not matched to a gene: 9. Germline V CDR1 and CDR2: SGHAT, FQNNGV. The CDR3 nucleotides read TGTGCCAGCAGCTTAGGCCTGTGGACTAGGTTCACCGGGGAGCTGTTTTTT. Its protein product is CASSLGLWTRFTGELFF.

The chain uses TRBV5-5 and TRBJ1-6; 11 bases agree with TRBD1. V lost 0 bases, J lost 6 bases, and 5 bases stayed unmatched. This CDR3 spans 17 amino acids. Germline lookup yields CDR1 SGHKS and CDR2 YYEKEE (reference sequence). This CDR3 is CASSLGPGTGGNSPLHF. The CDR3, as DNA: TGTGCCAGCAGCTTGGGTCCCGGGACAGGGGGTAATTCACCCCTCCACTTT.

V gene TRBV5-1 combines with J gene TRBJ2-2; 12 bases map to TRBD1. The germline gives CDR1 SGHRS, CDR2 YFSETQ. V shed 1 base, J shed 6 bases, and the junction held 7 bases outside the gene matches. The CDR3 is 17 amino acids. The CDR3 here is CASSLWDRGLRAGELFF. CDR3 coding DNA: TGCGCCAGCAGCTTGTGGGACAGGGGGCTGCGGGCCGGGGAGCTGTTTTTT. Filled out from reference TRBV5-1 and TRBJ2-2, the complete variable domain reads KAGVTQTPRYLIKTRGQQVTLSCSPISGHRSVSWYQQTPGQGLQFLFEYFSETQRNKGNFPGRFSGRQFSNSRSEMNVSTLELGDSALYLCASSLWDRGLRAGELFFGEGSRLTVL.

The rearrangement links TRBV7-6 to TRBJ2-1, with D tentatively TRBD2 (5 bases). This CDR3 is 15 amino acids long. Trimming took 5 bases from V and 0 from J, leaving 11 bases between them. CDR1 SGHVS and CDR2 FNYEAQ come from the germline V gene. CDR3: CASSQIRGSYNEQFF. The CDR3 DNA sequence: TGTGCCAGCAGCCAAATACGGGGCTCCTACAATGAGCAGTTCTTC.

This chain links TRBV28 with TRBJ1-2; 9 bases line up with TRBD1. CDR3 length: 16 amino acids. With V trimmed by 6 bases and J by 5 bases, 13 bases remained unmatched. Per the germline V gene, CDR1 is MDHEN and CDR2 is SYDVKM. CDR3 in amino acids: CASSPAGQGYRYGYTF. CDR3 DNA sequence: TGTGCCAGCAGCCCTGCCGGACAGGGGTATAGGTATGGCTACACCTTC.

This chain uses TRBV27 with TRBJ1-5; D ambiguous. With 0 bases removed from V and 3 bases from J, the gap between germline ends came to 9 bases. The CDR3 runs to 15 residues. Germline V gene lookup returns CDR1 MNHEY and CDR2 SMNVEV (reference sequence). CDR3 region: CASSLSGRLNQPQHF. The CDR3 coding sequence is TGTGCCAGCAGTTTATCTGGCAGACTCAATCAGCCCCAGCATTTT.

This CDR3 reads CASSTSAEGRTQYF. CDR3 nucleotides: TGTGCCAGCAGCACCTCCGCCGAGGGTCGTACGCAGTATTTT. The rearrangement links TRBV5-5 to TRBJ2-3; a possible D gene is TRBD2 (5 bases). CDR3 length: 14 amino acids. V lost 4 bases and J 8 bases, leaving 17 bases between the germline ends. CDR1 is SGHKS and CDR2 is YYEKEE in the germline V gene (reference sequence). Complete variable domain (other parts from reference TRBV5-5 and TRBJ2-3): DAGVTQSPTHLIKTRGQQVTLRCSPISGHKSVSWYQQVLGQGPQFIFQYYEKEERGRGNFPDRFSARQFPNYSSELNVNALLLGDSALYLCASSTSAEGRTQYFGPGTRLTVL.

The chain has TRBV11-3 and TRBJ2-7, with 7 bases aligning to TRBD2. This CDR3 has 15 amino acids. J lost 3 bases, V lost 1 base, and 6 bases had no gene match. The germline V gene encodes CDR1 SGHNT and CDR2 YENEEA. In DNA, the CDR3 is TGTGCCAGCAGCTTAGGGGGAGGGGCCTACTACGAGCAGTACTTC. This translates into CASSLGGGAYYEQYF.

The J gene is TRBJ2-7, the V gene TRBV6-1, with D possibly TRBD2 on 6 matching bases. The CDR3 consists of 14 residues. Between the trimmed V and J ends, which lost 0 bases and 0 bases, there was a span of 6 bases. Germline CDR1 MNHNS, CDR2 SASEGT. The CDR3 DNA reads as TGTGCCAGCAGTGAAGCTAGCGGCTCCTACGAGCAGTACTTC. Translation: CASSEASGSYEQYF.